Described below is a single T cell receptor (beta chain) sequence and its context. Per the original methods: Estimation of nucleated cell counts was performed using reference gene primer amplification. Here immunoSEQ multiplex PCR was the method, and the copy in TCRdb shows in-frame clones only, minus some. The D gene and trimming were derived from the DNA, and the V and J assignments and clone size from that table. Found here are 35,000 to 50,000 clones, roughly 84% of them singletons; the top ten hold roughly 15%. This sample is drawn from a study of blood T cell repertoires in COVID-19. Overall study context: Specimens from acute and convalescent COVID-19 originated in the United States, Italy and Spain. T cells, B-cell-depleted T cells, or PBMCs provided the cDNA or gDNA that served as material.

Trimming pared 1 base from V and 3 bases from J, leaving 12 bases between. Germline values: CDR1 SGHVS, CDR2 FQNEAQ. This CDR3 has 16 amino acids. Sequenced input: peripheral blood. This rearrangement joins TRBV7-8 to TRBJ1-4; D unresolved. The origin of this receptor is a man between 45 and 60 years old with active or convalescent COVID-19. CDR3: CASSLGWGGSNEKLFF. CDR3 sequence (DNA): TGTGCCAGCAGCTTAGGGTGGGGAGGATCTAATGAAAAACTGTTTTTT.